These T cell receptor beta chains were read from a single sample in a study of cytomegalovirus exposure and HLA in healthy donors. Clones were read by immunoSEQ multiplex PCR, and TCRdb kept only the in-frame ones, dropping some. The top ten hold roughly 0.098% of the sample, which has over 150,000 clones, approximately 83% seen once. The sequenced material came from PBMCs. These receptors were collected from a boy aged 2 to 10 in good health and CMV-seronegative. CDR3s include the opening cysteine and the closing phenylalanine or tryptophan. D genes are given only for firm matches. Part of the rows lack a size; the others show once, few, many or a class for expanded clones.

>13|.|TRBV15|.|TRBJ1-5
CATSTTVYQPQHF
TGTGCCACCAGCACCACGGTATATCAGCCCCAGCATTTT
>15|TRBD1|TRBV19|.|TRBJ1-4
CASSTVDRVGEKLFF
TGTGCCAGTAGTACCGTCGACAGGGTTGGCGAAAAACTGTTTTTT
>13|TRBD1|TRBV2|once|TRBJ2-1
CALRQGEYNEQFF
TGTGCCCTGAGACAGGGGGAGTACAATGAGCAGTTCTTC
>15|.|TRBV5-1|few|TRBJ1-6
CASSPVTAENSPLHF
TGCGCCAGCAGCCCGGTCACCGCCGAAAATTCACCCCTCCACTTT
>13|.|TRBV25-1|.|TRBJ1-2
CASSEISAHGYTF
TGTGCCAGCAGTGAAATTAGCGCTCATGGCTACACCTTC
>17|TRBD2|TRBV15|.|TRBJ2-3
CATSREWLAGGTDTQYF
TGTGCCACCAGCAGAGAATGGTTAGCGGGGGGGACAGATACGCAGTATTTT
>13|.|TRBV11-3|.|TRBJ2-1
CASSLGAIDEQFF
TGTGCCAGCAGCTTAGGGGCGATCGATGAGCAGTTCTTC
>13|.|TRBV27|once|TRBJ2-5
CASSLFDRETQYF
TGTGCCAGCAGTTTATTCGACAGGGAGACCCAGTACTTC
>15|TRBD2|TRBV4-2|.|TRBJ2-3
CASSQFRGVRDTQYF
TGTGCCAGCAGCCAATTTCGGGGGGTGAGAGATACGCAGTATTTT
>13|.|TRBV5-4|.|TRBJ1-2
CASSLLGTYGYTF
TGTGCCAGCAGCTTACTAGGGACTTATGGCTACACCTTC
>15|TRBD1|TRBV11-2|.|TRBJ1-2
CASSYRQGMKNGYTF
TGTGCCAGCAGCTACCGACAGGGTATGAAGAATGGCTACACCTTC
>14|TRBD1|TRBV6-5|.|TRBJ1-1
CASSTDRGRTEAFF
TGTGCCAGCAGTACCGACAGGGGTAGGACTGAAGCTTTCTTT
>16|.|TRBV4-3|.|TRBJ2-7
CASSQSLLRAGGEQYF
TGCGCCAGCAGCCAATCCCTATTAAGAGCAGGAGGCGAGCAGTACTTC
>13|.|TRBV6-6|.|TRBJ1-5
CASSYSTNQPQHF
TGTGCCAGCAGTTACTCTACAAATCAGCCCCAGCATTTT
>14|.|TRBV27|once|TRBJ1-1
CASRRGLSNTEAFF
TGTGCCAGCAGGCGGGGTCTCAGCAACACTGAAGCTTTCTTT
>13|.|TRBV5-6|.|TRBJ1-1
CASSLRRAGEAFF
TGTGCCAGCAGCTTGCGCAGGGCTGGTGAAGCTTTCTTT
>12|TRBD1|TRBV6-5|.|TRBJ1-2
CASSRMGQTYTF
TGTGCCAGCAGTCGAATGGGACAGACCTACACCTTC
>14|.|TRBV19|.|TRBJ1-5
CASTTRNHGQPQHF
TGTGCCAGTACCACCAGGAACCACGGTCAGCCCCAGCATTTT
>15|.|TRBV6-5|.|TRBJ1-2
CASSSAYPGTTSYTF
TGTGCCAGCAGTTCCGCCTACCCCGGGACTACGAGCTACACCTTC
>16|.|TRBV4-3|.|TRBJ2-2
CASSQLGGGPTGELFF
TGCGCCAGCAGCCAACTGGGGGGGGGCCCCACCGGGGAGCTGTTTTTT
>14|.|TRBV10-3|.|TRBJ1-6
CAISGTGYNSPLHF
TGTGCCATCAGTGGGACGGGATATAATTCACCCCTCCACTTT
>14|.|TRBV5-1|.|TRBJ2-1
CASSFRDSINEQFF
TGCGCCAGCAGCTTCCGGGACTCCATCAATGAGCAGTTCTTC
>18|.|TRBV4-3|few|TRBJ2-3
CASSQDCVLGGSTDTQYF
TGCGCCAGCAGCCAAGACTGTGTTCTCGGGGGTAGCACAGATACGCAGTATTTT
>15|TRBD1|TRBV7-8|.|TRBJ2-3
CASGTGTGETDTQYF
TGTGCCAGCGGCACGGGGACAGGGGAGACAGATACGCAGTATTTT
>16|TRBD2|TRBV15|.|TRBJ2-3
CATSRASGVNTDTQYF
TGTGCCACCAGCAGAGCCAGCGGGGTTAACACAGATACGCAGTATTTT
>11|.|TRBV6-6|.|TRBJ1-2
CASSYGSGYTF
TGTGCCAGCAGTTACGGGAGCGGCTACACCTTC
>14|TRBD1|TRBV19|.|TRBJ1-2
CASSKGQGWYGYTF
TGTGCCAGTAGTAAAGGACAGGGGTGGTATGGCTACACCTTC
>17|.|TRBV9|.|TRBJ1-2
CASSQLRSFGGDYGYTF
TGTGCCAGCAGCCAATTACGCTCATTTGGGGGGGACTATGGCTACACCTTC
>15|TRBD1|TRBV9|.|TRBJ2-3
CASSGTGTSTDTQYF
TGTGCCAGCAGCGGGACAGGGACTAGCACAGATACGCAGTATTTT
>18|TRBD2|TRBV7-2|.|TRBJ2-7
CASSSPTSGGPSSYEQYF
TGTGCCAGCAGCTCCCCGACTAGCGGGGGGCCCTCCTCCTACGAGCAGTACTTC
>15|TRBD1|TRBV5-1|.|TRBJ1-1
CASSLGTDPPTEAFF
TGCGCCAGCAGCTTAGGGACAGACCCTCCTACTGAAGCTTTCTTT
>13|TRBD2|TRBV10-2|.|TRBJ2-3
CASLTGGADTQYF
TGCGCCTCACTAACGGGGGGGGCCGATACGCAGTATTTT
>15|.|TRBV10-3|few|TRBJ1-1
CAIRAGLGLDTEAFF
TGTGCCATCCGAGCGGGTTTGGGGTTGGACACTGAAGCTTTCTTT
>16|.|TRBV27|.|TRBJ2-7
CASSLSIRAGFYEQYF
TGTGCCAGCAGTTTATCGATCAGGGCCGGATTCTACGAGCAGTACTTC
>16|.|TRBV4-1|.|TRBJ1-2
CASSQETAGDTYGYTF
TGCGCCAGCAGCCAAGAAACGGCAGGGGATACCTATGGCTACACCTTC
>12|TRBD1|TRBV27|once|TRBJ2-1
CAAKGAENEQFF
TGTGCCGCGAAGGGGGCCGAGAATGAGCAGTTCTTC
>16|TRBD2|TRBV4-2|.|TRBJ2-1
CASSFRTSGDYNEQFF
TGTGCCAGCAGCTTCCGGACTAGCGGCGATTACAATGAGCAGTTCTTC
>20|TRBD1|TRBV4-2|few|TRBJ1-5
CASSQEAVPVVAGGNQPQHF
TGTGCCAGCAGCCAAGAAGCCGTTCCGGTCGTGGCAGGGGGTAATCAGCCCCAGCATTTT
>21|TRBD1|TRBV6-1|.|TRBJ1-1
CASSEAGTGGLGVDMNTEAFF
TGTGCCAGCAGTGAAGCAGGTACAGGGGGCCTAGGGGTCGATATGAACACTGAAGCTTTCTTT
>10|.|TRBV7-2|.|TRBJ2-1
CASSVNEQFF
TGTGCCAGCAGCGTAAATGAGCAGTTCTTC